The clone carrying this TCR beta chain was detected many times. TCR beta CDR3 regions were amplified from RNA transcripts. Following a first-round RT-PCR that used HTBI primers, a second-round multiplex PCR was carried out. TCRdb called the multiplex PCR reads again in MiXCR, with one record for every CDR3 protein. The sample has about 370,000 distinct CDR3 sequences; approximately 20% are singletons. Trimming shortened V by 5 bases and J by 2 bases, and 19 bases separated the two germline ends. The CDR3 totals 16 residues. Germline CDR1 SGHAT, CDR2 FQNNGV. These data originate in a study of Graves' ophthalmopathy and Graves' hyperthyroidism.

Sequencing was performed on peripheral blood. The TCR originated in a young woman with Graves' ophthalmopathy. The chain joins TRBV11-2 to TRBJ2-7; D call uncertain. Here the CDR3 reads CASSHPVRGTAYEQYF. The CDR3 nucleotides are TGTGCCAGCAGCCACCCGGTGAGAGGAACCGCCTACGAGCAGTACTTC.